This TCR beta chain was found in a study of shared clonotypes between healthy human individuals. Overall study: Three plates were used per donor for CD4 naive, three for CD4 memory, two for CD8 naive and one for CD8 memory.

Authors' data handling: Quality scores were absent from the junction-only immunoSEQ sequences, so filtering differed. TCRdb's table, derived via immunoSEQ multiplex PCR, lists solely in-frame clones and lacks some. The DNA gave D and trimming, while V, J and clone size come from that table. Here the sample spans 2 million to 2.5 million clones, approximately 90% being singletons. This clone was counted a single time. The same CDR3 arises from other DNA sequences in this sample as well. Specimen: naive CD4+ T cells from PBMCs. Subset denoted: CD45RA+ positively selected. This clonotype was sampled from a man aged 18 to 30 in good health. Some clones in this sample may be carry-over from other donors' samples.

CDR3 sequence (DNA): TGTGCCAGCAGTTACAGGGACAATCAGCCCCAGCATTTT. This codes for CASSYRDNQPQHF. The rearrangement links TRBV27 to TRBJ1-5; D is possibly TRBD1 (6 bases). Germline V gene lookup returns CDR1 MNHEY and CDR2 SMNVEV (reference sequence). The V end lost 4 bases, the J end lost 3 bases, and 7 bases lay between the germline ends. The CDR3 is 13 amino acids.